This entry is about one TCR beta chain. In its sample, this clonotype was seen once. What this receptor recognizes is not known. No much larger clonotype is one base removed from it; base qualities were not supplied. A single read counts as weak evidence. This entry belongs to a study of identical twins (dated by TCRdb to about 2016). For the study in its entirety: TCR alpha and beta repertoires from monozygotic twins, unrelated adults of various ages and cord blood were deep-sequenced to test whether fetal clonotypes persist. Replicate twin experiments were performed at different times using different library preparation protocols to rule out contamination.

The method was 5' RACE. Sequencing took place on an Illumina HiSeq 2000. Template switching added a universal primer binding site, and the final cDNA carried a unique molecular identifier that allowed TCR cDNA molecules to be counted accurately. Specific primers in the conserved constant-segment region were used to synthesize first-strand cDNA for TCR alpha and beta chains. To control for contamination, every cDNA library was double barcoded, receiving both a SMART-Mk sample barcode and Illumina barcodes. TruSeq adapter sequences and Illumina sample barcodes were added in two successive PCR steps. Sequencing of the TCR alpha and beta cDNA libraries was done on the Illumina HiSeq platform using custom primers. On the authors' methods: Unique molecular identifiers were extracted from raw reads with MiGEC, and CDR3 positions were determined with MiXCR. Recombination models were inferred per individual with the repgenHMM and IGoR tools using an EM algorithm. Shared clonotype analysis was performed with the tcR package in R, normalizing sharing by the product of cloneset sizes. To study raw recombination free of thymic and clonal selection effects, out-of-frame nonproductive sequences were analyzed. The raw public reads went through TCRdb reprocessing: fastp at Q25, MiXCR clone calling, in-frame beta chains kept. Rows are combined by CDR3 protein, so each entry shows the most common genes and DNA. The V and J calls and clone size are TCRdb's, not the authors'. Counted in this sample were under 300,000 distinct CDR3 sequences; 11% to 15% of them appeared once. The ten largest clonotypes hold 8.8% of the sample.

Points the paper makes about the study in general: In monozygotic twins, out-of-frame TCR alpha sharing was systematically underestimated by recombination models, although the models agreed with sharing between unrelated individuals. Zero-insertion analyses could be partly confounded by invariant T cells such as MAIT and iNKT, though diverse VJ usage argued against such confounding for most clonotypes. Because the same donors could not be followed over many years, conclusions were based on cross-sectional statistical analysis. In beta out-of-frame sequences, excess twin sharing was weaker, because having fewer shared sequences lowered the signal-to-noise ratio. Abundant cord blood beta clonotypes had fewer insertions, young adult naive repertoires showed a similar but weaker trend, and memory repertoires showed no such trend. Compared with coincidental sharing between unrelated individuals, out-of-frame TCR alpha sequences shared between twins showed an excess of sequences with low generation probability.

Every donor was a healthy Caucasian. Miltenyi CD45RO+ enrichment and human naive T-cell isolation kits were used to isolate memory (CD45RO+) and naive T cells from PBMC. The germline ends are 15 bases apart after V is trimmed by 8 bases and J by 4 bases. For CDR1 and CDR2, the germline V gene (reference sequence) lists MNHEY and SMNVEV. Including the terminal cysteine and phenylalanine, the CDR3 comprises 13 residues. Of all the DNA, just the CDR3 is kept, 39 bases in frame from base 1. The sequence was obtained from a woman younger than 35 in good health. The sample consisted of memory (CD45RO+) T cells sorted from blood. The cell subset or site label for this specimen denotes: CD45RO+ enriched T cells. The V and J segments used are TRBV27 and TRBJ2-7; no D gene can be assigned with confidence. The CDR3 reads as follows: CASGSLPLYEQYF. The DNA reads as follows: TGTGCCAGCGGATCCTTGCCCTTGTACGAGCAGTACTTC.